This TCR beta chain was documented in a study of radiotherapy plus CTLA-4 blockade in lung cancer. Study details: Objective responses occurred in 18% of patients; around 30% had disease control. Findings of the study overall: Peripheral blood showed expansion of tumor-derived TCR clones after radiotherapy and ipilimumab.

The CDR3 is 14 residues long. Germline V gene sequence: CDR1 SGHRS, CDR2 YFSETQ. The J segment lost 7 bases and the V segment lost 5 bases, leaving 6 bases of the junction unmatched. Details on this clone: The antigen is not known.

Sequencing used immunoSEQ multiplex PCR; TCRdb keeps in-frame clones, though not all of them. The data hold around 78,000 clones, with 78% observed a single time. The chain employs TRBV5-1 and TRBJ1-6, with 7 positions matching TRBD1. The origin of this receptor is a human donor with non-small cell lung cancer who had a partial response to radiotherapy plus ipilimumab. Some clones in this sample may be carry-over from other donors' samples. The source was peripheral blood, collected from a patient treated with radiotherapy plus ipilimumab. The CDR3, as DNA: TGCGCCAGCAGTCAGGGGGAGAGGAATTCACCCCTCCACTTT. Translating it yields CASSQGERNSPLHF.